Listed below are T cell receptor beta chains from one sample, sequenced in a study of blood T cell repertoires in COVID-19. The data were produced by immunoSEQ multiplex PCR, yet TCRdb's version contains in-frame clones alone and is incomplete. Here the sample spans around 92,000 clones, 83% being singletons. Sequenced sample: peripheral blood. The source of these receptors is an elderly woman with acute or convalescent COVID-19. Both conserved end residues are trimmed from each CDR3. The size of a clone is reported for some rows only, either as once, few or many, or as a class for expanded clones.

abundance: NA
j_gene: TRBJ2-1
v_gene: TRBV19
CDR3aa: ASRSGGYNEQF

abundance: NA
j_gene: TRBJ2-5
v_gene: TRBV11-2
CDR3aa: ASSPIATFGTQY

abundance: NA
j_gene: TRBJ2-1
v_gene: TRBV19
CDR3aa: ASSGRGRAKNEQF

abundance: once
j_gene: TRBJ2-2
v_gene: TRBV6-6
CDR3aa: ASSLITGELF

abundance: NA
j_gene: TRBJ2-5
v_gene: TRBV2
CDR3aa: ASSYLTDETQY

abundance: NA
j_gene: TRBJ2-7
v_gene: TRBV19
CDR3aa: ASSSRAGAGEQY

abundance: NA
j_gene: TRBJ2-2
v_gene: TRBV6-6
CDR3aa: ASGSHLGLSTGELF

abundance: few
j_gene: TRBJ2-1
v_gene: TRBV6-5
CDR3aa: ASSKGQGYEQF

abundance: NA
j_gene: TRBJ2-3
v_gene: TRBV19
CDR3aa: AGGSSLTDTQY

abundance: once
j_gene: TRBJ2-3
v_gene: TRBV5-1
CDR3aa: ASSGLAGGPDTQY

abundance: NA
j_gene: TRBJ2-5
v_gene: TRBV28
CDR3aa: ASSRWDRQETQY

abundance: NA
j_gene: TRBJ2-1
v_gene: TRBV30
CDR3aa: AWSPGGTGPNEQF

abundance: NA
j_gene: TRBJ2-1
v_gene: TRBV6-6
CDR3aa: ASISSGLQLNNEQF

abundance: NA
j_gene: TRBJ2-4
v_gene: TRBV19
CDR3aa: ASSIFGTQNIQY

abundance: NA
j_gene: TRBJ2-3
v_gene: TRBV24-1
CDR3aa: ATSDPGQGTDTQY

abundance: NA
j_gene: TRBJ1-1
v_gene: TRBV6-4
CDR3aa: ASSVVGGDTEAF

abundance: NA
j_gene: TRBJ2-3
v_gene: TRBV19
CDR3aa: ASSIRLADDTQY

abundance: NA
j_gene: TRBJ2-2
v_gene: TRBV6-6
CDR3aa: ASSYKAGGTTGELF

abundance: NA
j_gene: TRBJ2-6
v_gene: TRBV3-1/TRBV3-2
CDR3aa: ASSHTGRSGANVLT

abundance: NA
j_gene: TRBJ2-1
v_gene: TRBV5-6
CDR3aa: ASSLSPTSLEQF

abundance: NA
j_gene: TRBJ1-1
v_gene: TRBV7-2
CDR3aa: ASSFMGAEAF

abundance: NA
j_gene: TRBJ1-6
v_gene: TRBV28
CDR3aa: ASSSEGALQNSPLH